The 19 T cell receptor beta chains below all came from one sample that was sequenced in a study of blood T cell repertoires in COVID-19. Repertoires were generated with immunoSEQ multiplex PCR, while TCRdb's copy carries only in-frame clones and drops some. This sample has about 160,000 clones, with 70% to 80% found just once. Material for sequencing was peripheral blood. Source of these receptors: a man aged 55-75 years with acute or convalescent COVID-19.

The V and J genes are TRBV18 and TRBJ2-6; TRBD2 aligns across 9 bases. The ends lost 4 bases at V and 0 bases at J; junction bases unmatched: 4. Germline-derived CDR1 and CDR2 are KGHSH and LQKENI. This CDR3 contains 17 residues. CDR3 DNA sequence: TGTGCCAGCTCACTTACTAGCGGGTTCTCTGGGGCCAACGTCCTGACTTTC. Encoded protein: CASSLTSGFSGANVLTF.

The rearrangement links TRBV10-3 to TRBJ2-4; tentative D call: TRBD1 (5 bases). The V end lost 6 bases, the J end lost 1 base, and 13 bases lay between the germline ends. Germline V gene lookup returns CDR1 ENHRY and CDR2 SYGVKD. The CDR3 totals 15 residues. The CDR3 loop is CAISPGILAKNIQYF. As DNA, the CDR3 is TGTGCCATCAGCCCAGGGATATTGGCCAAAAACATTCAGTACTTC.

This clone was recorded once. J is TRBJ2-2 and V is TRBV18; 7 nucleotides agree with TRBD1. The CDR3 consists of 16 residues. Germline values: CDR1 KGHSH, CDR2 LQKENI. The ends lost 6 bases at V and 5 bases at J; junction bases unmatched: 12. CDR3 protein: CASSRQRQGETGELFF. CDR3 sequence (DNA): TGTGCCAGCTCTCGACAAAGACAGGGTGAAACCGGGGAGCTGTTTTTT.

The rearrangement joins TRBV11-3 to TRBJ2-2; maybe TRBD2 (5 bases). The V gene's germline CDR1 is SGHNT and CDR2 YENEEA. Trimming took 0 bases from V and 4 from J, leaving 6 bases between them. CDR3 length: 14 residues. The DNA for the CDR3 is TGTGCCAGCAGCTTAGACGGGGTCACCGGGGAGCTGTTTTTT. Amino acid sequence: CASSLDGVTGELFF.

J is TRBJ2-7 and V is TRBV5-3; 7 positions match TRBD2. TRBV5-3 is marked as an open reading frame, function uncertain. This CDR3 region has 14 residues. Trimming removed 4 bases from V and 0 bases from J; junction bases left unmatched: 4. CDR3: CARSVSGASYEQYF. The CDR3 DNA follows: TGTGCCAGAAGCGTAAGCGGGGCCTCCTACGAGCAGTACTTC.

The V gene is TRBV7-9, the J gene TRBJ1-1; D might be TRBD1 (5 bases). Germline V gene data show CDR1 as SEHNR and CDR2 as FQNEAQ (reference sequence). This CDR3 is 15 amino acids long. V gave up 5 bases and J gave up 6 bases, with 19 bases separating them. This CDR3 reads CASSPGGREGAEAFF. In DNA, the CDR3 is TGTGCCAGCAGCCCCGGGGGGAGGGAGGGAGCTGAAGCTTTCTTT.

The V gene is TRBV5-1, the J gene TRBJ2-2, with TRBD2 matching over 7 bases. The V gene end was trimmed by 4 bases and the J gene end by 1 base; junction bases not matched to a gene: 1. The germline V gene encodes CDR1 SGHRS and CDR2 YFSETQ. The CDR3 contains 14 residues. CDR3 DNA: TGCGCCAGCAGCGGGAGGGGGAACACCGGGGAGCTGTTTTTT. This encodes CASSGRGNTGELFF.

This clone was counted a few times. The chain has TRBV5-3 and TRBJ2-5; 7 positions match TRBD1. TRBV5-3 is reported as an ORF; its role is uncertain. The ends lost 5 bases at V and 4 bases at J; junction bases unmatched: 5. The CDR3 runs to 13 residues. In DNA form, the CDR3 reads TGTGCCAGAAGTCGAACAGGGGTAGAGACCCAGTACTTC. This sequence encodes CARSRTGVETQYF.

The J gene is TRBJ1-3, the V gene TRBV5-6, with TRBD1 matching 9 bases. From germline, CDR1 is SGHDT and CDR2 YYEEEE. CDR3 length: 15 amino acids. V lost 4 bases and J lost 4; bases outside the gene matches: 6. In DNA form, the CDR3 reads TGTGCCAGCAGCGCAGGACAGGGGACAGGAAACACCATATATTTT. Its translation: CASSAGQGTGNTIYF.

The chain combines TRBV30 with TRBJ1-6, with TRBD1 matching over 9 bases. CDR1 and CDR2 (germline): GTSNPN, SVGIG (reference sequence). The V and J ends lost 5 bases and 6 bases, in that order; junction bases with no gene match: 14. The CDR3 totals 17 residues. CDR3 nucleotide sequence: TGTGCCTGGTCTTTAGGGGGGACAGGGAAGCCTAATTCACCCCTCCACTTT. Translation gives CAWSLGGTGKPNSPLHF.

V usage is TRBV7-2 and J usage is TRBJ2-1; TRBD1 aligns across 8 bases. Germline CDR1 SGHTA, CDR2 FQGNSA. CDR3 length equals 15 residues. J gave up 8 bases and V 0 bases, and 6 bases lay outside the gene matches. In DNA form, the CDR3 reads TGTGCCAGCAGCTTAGCCTGGACAGGGTCCGATGAGCAGTTCTTC. Translating it yields CASSLAWTGSDEQFF.

The J gene is TRBJ1-1, the V gene TRBV9; 8 bases are shared with TRBD1. J lost 0 bases, V lost 2 bases, and 6 bases had no gene match. The CDR3 contains 16 residues. Germline lookup yields CDR1 SGDLS and CDR2 YYNGEE. The CDR3 spells CASSVDRGGLNTEAFF. CDR3 bases: TGTGCCAGCAGCGTCGACAGGGGAGGTTTGAACACTGAAGCTTTCTTT.

The chain combines TRBV12-3 or TRBV12-4 with TRBJ1-1; D is perhaps TRBD1 (5 bases). The V and J ends lost 2 bases and 7 bases respectively, with 8 bases between them. This CDR3 region has 12 residues. CDR3 region: CASSLSGFEAFF. In nucleotides, the CDR3 is TGTGCCAGCAGTTTATCAGGGTTTGAAGCTTTCTTT.

With respect to this clone: Other DNA sequences in the sample encode the same CDR3. The chain couples TRBV6-5 to TRBJ2-1; 8 nucleotides align to TRBD2. The CDR3 extends over 16 amino acids. The germline CDR1 and CDR2 sequences are MNHEY and SVGAGI. Germline trimming cut 0 bases from V and 6 bases from J; bases unmatched to any gene: 7. The CDR3, as DNA: TGTGCCAGCAGTTACTCTTCCGGGGGGGCCCCCAATGAGCAGTTCTTC. It is translated as CASSYSSGGAPNEQFF.

The chain has TRBV27 and TRBJ1-4; the match to TRBD1 covers 7 bases. This CDR3 has 19 residues. After removal of 1 base from V and 6 bases from J, the junction contained 17 bases not matched to a gene. Per the germline V gene, CDR1 is MNHEY and CDR2 is SMNVEV (reference sequence). The CDR3, as DNA: TGTGCCAGCAGTTTATTCTCGGACAGGCCGACGGAAGACTATGAAAAACTGTTTTTT. Its translation is CASSLFSDRPTEDYEKLFF.

The rearrangement links TRBV6-5 to TRBJ2-7; D is perhaps TRBD2 (6 bases). Germline CDR1 and CDR2: MNHEY and SVGAGI. V was clipped by 6 bases and J by 6 bases, with 12 bases between them. The CDR3 spans 12 residues. The CDR3 sequence: CASSAQGGEQYF. CDR3 nucleotides: TGTGCCAGCAGCGCTCAGGGAGGCGAGCAGTACTTC.

The chain has TRBV6-6 and TRBJ1-2; 9 bases map to TRBD1. Germline V CDR1 and CDR2: MNHNY, SVGAGI (reference sequence). This CDR3 is 16 amino acids long. Germline trimming cut 5 bases from V and 8 bases from J; bases unmatched to any gene: 15. The CDR3 loop reads CASSVGTDRGPRGYTF. The CDR3 DNA follows: TGTGCCAGCAGTGTAGGAACGGACAGGGGTCCGCGGGGCTACACCTTC.

The chain has TRBV9 and TRBJ2-1, with 9 positions matching TRBD2. This CDR3 region has 15 residues. V was clipped by 4 bases and J by 4 bases; unmatched bases: 6. CDR1 is SGDLS and CDR2 is YYNGEE in the germline V gene. This CDR3 reads CASSQRAGGYNEQFF. The CDR3 DNA sequence: TGTGCCAGCAGCCAGCGAGCGGGGGGTTACAATGAGCAGTTCTTC.

V usage is TRBV7-2 and J usage is TRBJ2-1; D is perhaps TRBD2 (5 bases). The CDR3 extends over 15 amino acids. Per germline, CDR1 SGHTA and CDR2 FQGNSA. V was pared by 5 bases and J by 3 bases, with 14 bases between. The CDR3 protein is CASSGVREGYNEQFF. CDR3 nucleotides: TGTGCCAGCAGCGGGGTGAGGGAAGGCTACAATGAGCAGTTCTTC.